The next 11 T cell receptor beta chains were all read from a single sample in a study of blood T cell repertoires in COVID-19. Libraries were prepared by immunoSEQ multiplex PCR; TCRdb keeps only in-frame clonotypes and omits some of them. This repertoire shows around 260,000 clones, 65% to 85% found once; its top ten account for 15% to 18%. Sequencing used peripheral blood. Receptors originate from a person between 65 and 80 years old with COVID-19, enrolled during active disease.

The DNA for the CDR3 is TGTGCCAGCAGCCTCTCCAGGACTGGCTACAATGAGCAGTTCTTC. It specifies CASSLSRTGYNEQFF. V and J are TRBV11-3 and TRBJ2-1; possible D gene TRBD2, 5 bases. The V gene's germline CDR1 is SGHNT and CDR2 YENEEA. The CDR3 spans 15 residues. V lost 5 bases and J 3 bases, leaving 14 bases between the germline ends.

The gene calls are TRBV19 and TRBJ1-5; no firm D call. Between the trimmed V and J ends, which lost 6 bases and 2 bases, there was a span of 11 bases. The CDR3 extends over 14 amino acids. Germline V gene data show CDR1 as LNHDA and CDR2 as SQIVND (reference sequence). This CDR3 reads CASRGRRGNQPQHF. The CDR3 nucleotides are TGTGCCAGTAGAGGGAGGAGAGGCAATCAGCCCCAGCATTTT.

This chain joins TRBV11-3 and TRBJ2-1; D is ambiguous. Germline lookup yields CDR1 SGHNT and CDR2 YENEEA. V lost 0 bases and J 6 bases, leaving 9 bases between the germline ends. The CDR3 loop spans 14 amino acids. The CDR3 region is CASSLERNPNEQFF. CDR3 DNA sequence: TGTGCCAGCAGCTTAGAGAGAAATCCCAATGAGCAGTTCTTC.

V usage is TRBV6-5 and J usage is TRBJ2-5; TRBD1 aligns across 8 bases. This CDR3 has 14 amino acids. With 7 bases clipped from V and 4 bases from J, the junction kept 8 bases outside the gene matches. CDR1 MNHEY and CDR2 SVGAGI come from the germline V gene. The CDR3 sequence is CASTTTGVPETQYF. The CDR3 nucleotides are TGTGCCAGCACCACGACAGGGGTACCAGAGACCCAGTACTTC.

The chain couples TRBV27 to TRBJ1-1, with 7 bases matching TRBD1. Germline V lookup: CDR1 MNHEY, CDR2 SMNVEV (reference sequence). Trimming removed 5 bases from V and 11 bases from J; junction bases left unmatched: 8. The CDR3 spans 12 residues. CDR3 protein: CASSPRQGRAFF. CDR3 sequence (DNA): TGTGCCAGCAGTCCAAGACAGGGTAGGGCTTTCTTT.

The V call is TRBV5-1, the J call TRBJ1-2, with TRBD1 matching over 7 bases. The trim removed 4 bases at V and 2 bases at J, leaving 5 bases unmatched. The germline gives CDR1 SGHRS, CDR2 YFSETQ. CDR3 length: 14 residues. DNA for the CDR3: TGCGCCAGCAGCCGGGACAGAGTCAACTATGGCTACACCTTC. Its protein is CASSRDRVNYGYTF.

J is TRBJ2-5 and V is TRBV6-5; a possible D gene is TRBD1 (6 bases). Germline V lookup: CDR1 MNHEY, CDR2 SVGAGI. This CDR3 is built from 15 residues. V dropped 7 bases and J dropped 1 base, with 16 bases sitting between them. The DNA of the CDR3 is TGTGCCAGCACGGAACTGGGGGCTTCCCAAGAGACCCAGTACTTC. This encodes CASTELGASQETQYF.

This clone was seen more than once but under ten times. The chain links TRBV7-9 to TRBJ2-7, with 7 bases identical to TRBD1. The CDR3 is 14 amino acids. Looked up from germline, CDR1 is SEHNR and CDR2 is FQNEAQ (reference sequence). Germline trimming cut 5 bases from V and 0 bases from J; bases unmatched to any gene: 4. CDR3 sequence: CASSPGGSSYEQYF. The CDR3 coding sequence is TGTGCCAGCAGCCCAGGGGGAAGCTCCTACGAGCAGTACTTC.

The table lists this clone with a few counts. The chain employs TRBV6-2 or TRBV6-3 and TRBJ1-2; D remains unclear. CDR3 length: 13 residues. The germline V and J ends were trimmed by 2 bases and 8 bases, with 12 bases remaining between them. In germline, CDR1 is MNHEY, CDR2 SVGEGT. CDR3 sequence: CASSYSQAVGYTF. CDR3 nucleotide sequence: TGTGCCAGCAGTTACAGTCAGGCCGTGGGCTACACCTTC.

This chain joins TRBV13 and TRBJ2-7; no clear D. The CDR3 is made up of 12 amino acids. Germline V CDR1 and CDR2: PRHDT, FYEKMQ (reference sequence). V dropped 1 base and J dropped 5 bases, with 6 bases sitting between them. CDR3 nucleotide sequence: TGTGCCAGCAGCTTAGCCCCCAACGAGCAGTACTTC. Protein: CASSLAPNEQYF.

The V gene is TRBV7-6, the J gene TRBJ1-6; 7 positions agree with TRBD1. V lost 5 bases, J lost 7 bases, and 8 bases stayed unmatched. The CDR3 is made up of 15 amino acids. Germline V lookup: CDR1 SGHVS, CDR2 FNYEAQ. The CDR3 nucleotides read TGTGCCAGCAGCCTACTGACAGGGAGCAATTCACCCCTCCACTTT. The encoded protein is CASSLLTGSNSPLHF. The full variable domain, completed using reference TRBV7-6 and TRBJ1-6, is GAGVSQSPRYKVTKRGQDVALRCDPISGHVSLYWYRQALGQGPEFLTYFNYEAQQDKSGLPNDRFSAERPEGSISTLTIQRTEQRDSAMYRCASSLLTGSNSPLHFGNGTRLTVT.